The present TCR beta chain was sequenced within a study of T-cell reconstitution after alpha-beta-depleted transplantation in children. V was pared by 4 bases and J by 2 bases, with 14 bases between. The CDR3 runs to 15 residues. This clonotype was observed at least ten times. TCRbeta library preparation incorporated unique molecular identifiers. One entry per CDR3 protein, called by TCRdb with MiXCR from the PCR reads. The sample has hundreds of thousands of distinct CDR3 sequences, about a tenth seen once. V is TRBV12-3 or TRBV12-4 and J is TRBJ1-2; a weak D match, TRBD1 (6 bases). The sequence was obtained from a child younger than two with acute myeloid leukemia, due to receive a stem cell transplant. The sequencing used PBMCs, collected before TCRalphabeta/CD19-depleted stem cell transplant. The CDR3 bases are TGTGCCAGCAGTTCCCCCAATACAGGGAACTATGGCTACACCTTC. Its translation: CASSSPNTGNYGYTF.